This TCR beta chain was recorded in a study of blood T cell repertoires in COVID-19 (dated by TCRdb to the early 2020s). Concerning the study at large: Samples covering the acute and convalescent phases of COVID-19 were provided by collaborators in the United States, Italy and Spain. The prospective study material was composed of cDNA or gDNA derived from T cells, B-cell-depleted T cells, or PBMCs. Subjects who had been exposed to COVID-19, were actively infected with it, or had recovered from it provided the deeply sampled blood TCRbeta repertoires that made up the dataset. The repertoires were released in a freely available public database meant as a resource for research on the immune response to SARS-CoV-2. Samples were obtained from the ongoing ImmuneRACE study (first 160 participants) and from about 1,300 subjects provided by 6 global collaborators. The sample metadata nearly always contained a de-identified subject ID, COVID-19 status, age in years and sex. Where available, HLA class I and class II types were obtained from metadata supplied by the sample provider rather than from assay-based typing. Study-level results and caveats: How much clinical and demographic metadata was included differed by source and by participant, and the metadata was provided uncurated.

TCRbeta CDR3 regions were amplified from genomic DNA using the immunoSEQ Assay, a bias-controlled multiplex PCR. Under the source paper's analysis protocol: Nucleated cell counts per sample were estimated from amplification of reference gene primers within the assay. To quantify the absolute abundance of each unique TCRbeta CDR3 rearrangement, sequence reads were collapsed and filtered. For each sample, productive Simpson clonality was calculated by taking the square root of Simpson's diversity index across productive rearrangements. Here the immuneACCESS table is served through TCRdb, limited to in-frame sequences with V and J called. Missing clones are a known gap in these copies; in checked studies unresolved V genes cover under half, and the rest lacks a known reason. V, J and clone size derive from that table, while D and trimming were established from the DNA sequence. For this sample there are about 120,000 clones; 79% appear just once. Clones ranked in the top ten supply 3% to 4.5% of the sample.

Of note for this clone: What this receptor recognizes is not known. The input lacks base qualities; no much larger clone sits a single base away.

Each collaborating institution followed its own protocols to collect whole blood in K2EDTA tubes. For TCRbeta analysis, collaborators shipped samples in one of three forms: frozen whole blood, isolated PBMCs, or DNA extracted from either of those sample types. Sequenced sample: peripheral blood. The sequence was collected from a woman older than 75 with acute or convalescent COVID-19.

The base sequence is TGCGCCAGCAGCCAAGATGGCAGGGGTTTATCCTACGAGCAGTACTTC. This encodes CASSQDGRGLSYEQYF. The chain is encoded by TRBV4-3 joined to TRBJ2-7; tentative D gene TRBD1, with 6 bases matching. The germline V gene sets CDR1 to LGHNA and CDR2 to YSLEER. The junction carries 13 bases between V and J, which are trimmed by 0 bases and 1 base respectively. From its cysteine to its phenylalanine, the CDR3 spans 16 amino acids. This entry keeps only the CDR3 DNA: 48 bases, framed from base 1.